This T cell receptor (beta chain) derives from a study of blood T cell repertoires in COVID-19. Study details: Spain, Italy and the United States supplied samples that represented acute and convalescent COVID-19. T cells, B-cell-depleted T cells, or PBMCs provided the cDNA or gDNA that served as material.

Trimming removed 6 bases at V and 6 bases at J, with 14 bases between. The CDR3 sequence is 13 residues long. Under the authors' procedure: Amplified reference gene primers provided the basis for estimating nucleated cell counts. Profiled with immunoSEQ multiplex PCR; TCRdb holds only in-frame clones, not every one. Clone size and the V and J calls come from that table; the DNA yielded D and trimming. Counted here are over 250,000 clones, approximately 83% occurring once; the ten biggest clones make up 13%. This clonotype was obtained from a human donor in a cohort sampled during active COVID-19. The V gene is TRBV12-3 or TRBV12-4, the J gene TRBJ2-5; D gene ambiguous. Material for sequencing was peripheral blood. This CDR3 reads CASSPYEYKTQYF. The CDR3 region has the DNA TGTGCCAGCAGCCCTTATGAGTATAAGACCCAGTACTTC.